One sample yielded the 25 T cell receptor beta chains listed below, sequenced in a study of blood T cell repertoires in COVID-19. Sequenced by immunoSEQ multiplex PCR; TCRdb stores in-frame clones only, minus some. This sample carries 25,000 to 30,000 clones, approximately 86% of them seen once, and the ten largest clones take about 1.7%. The sample taken for sequencing was peripheral blood. Source of these receptors: a man at least 80 years old with active or convalescent COVID-19.

The chain combines TRBV24-1 with TRBJ2-2; 7 bases map to TRBD1. This CDR3 is 16 amino acids long. The germline V gene encodes CDR1 KGHDR and CDR2 SFDVKD. After removal of 3 bases from V and 2 bases from J, the junction contained 5 bases not matched to a gene. The CDR3 DNA sequence: TGTGCCACCAGTGATAAAAAGGGGGCTAACACCGGGGAGCTGTTTTTT. Translation: CATSDKKGANTGELFF.

The chain couples TRBV28 to TRBJ1-2, with a weak D call TRBD1 (6 bases). Trimming left V 5 bases short and J 7 bases short, with 17 bases between. Germline V CDR1 and CDR2: MDHEN, SYDVKM. The CDR3 is 14 residues long. The CDR3, as DNA: TGTGCCAGCAGTCCGGGGGGCAGGTCGTCTGGCTACACCTTC. Translating it yields CASSPGGRSSGYTF.

The V and J genes are TRBV27 and TRBJ2-5; 7 nucleotides agree with TRBD2. Germline loops: CDR1 MNHEY, CDR2 SMNVEV (reference sequence). The CDR3 has 19 residues. Trimming at V came to 5 bases and at J to 3 bases, leaving 21 bases not matched to a gene. The CDR3 region has the DNA TGTGCCAGCAGTCGCCGGAGGACTAGGGACCCCCACGTCAAAGAGACCCAGTACTTC. Translation: CASSRRRTRDPHVKETQYF.

This clone was observed once. The chain is built from TRBV12-3 or TRBV12-4 and TRBJ2-1, with TRBD2 matching 7 bases. V was pared by 8 bases and J by 6 bases, with 7 bases of the junction left unmatched. The CDR3 consists of 13 residues. In DNA form, the CDR3 reads TGTGCCAGCTATAGAGGCGGGGGCAATGAGCAGTTCTTC. Translating it yields CASYRGGGNEQFF.

This rearrangement joins TRBV7-9 to TRBJ2-5; D may be TRBD2 (5 bases). The CDR3 loop spans 15 amino acids. The germline V gene encodes CDR1 SEHNR and CDR2 FQNEAQ (reference sequence). V gave up 1 base and J gave up 2 bases, with 11 bases separating them. The CDR3 coding sequence is TGTGCCAGCAGCTTAGGCCGGGGTGGGCAAGAGACCCAGTACTTC. Protein sequence: CASSLGRGGQETQYF. The full variable domain, completed using reference TRBV7-9 and TRBJ2-5, is DTGVSQNPRHKITKRGQNVTFRCDPISEHNRLYWYRQTLGQGPEFLTYFQNEAQLEKSRLLSDRFSAERPKGSFSTLEIQRTEQGDSAMYLCASSLGRGGQETQYFGPGTRLLVL.

This clone was observed a few times. The genes are TRBV4-1 and TRBJ2-5; TRBD1 might be the D (5 bases). The V gene lost 0 bases and the J gene lost 7 bases, with 9 bases spanning the gap. The CDR3 sequence is 13 residues long. The germline V gene has CDR1 MGHRA and CDR2 YSYEKL. CDR3 sequence (DNA): TGCGCCAGCAGCCAAGATAGAAGGGGGACCCAGTACTTC. As protein: CASSQDRRGTQYF.

This clone has only a few counts. The rearrangement joins TRBV29-1 to TRBJ1-2, with unresolved D. Germline values: CDR1 SQVTM, CDR2 ANQGSEA. This CDR3 region has 11 residues. The DNA of the CDR3 is TGCCCTCCTGGCGGGAACTATGGCTACACCTTC. This translates into CPPGGNYGYTF. Looking up the rest from reference TRBV29-1 and TRBJ1-2 gives the full variable domain: SAVISQKPSRDICQRGTSLTIQCQVDSQVTMMFWYRQQPGQSLTLIATANQGSEATYESGFVIDKFPISRPNLTFSTLTVSNMSPEDSSIYLCPPGGNYGYTFGSGTRLTVV.

This chain uses TRBV19 with TRBJ1-1; possible D gene TRBD1, 6 bases. Germline lookup yields CDR1 LNHDA and CDR2 SQIVND (reference sequence). The CDR3 extends over 13 amino acids. Trimming removed 5 bases at V and 1 base at J, with 8 bases between. The CDR3 loop is CASSLQGNTEAFF. DNA of the CDR3: TGTGCCAGTAGTCTACAGGGGAACACTGAAGCTTTCTTT. The full variable domain, with the rest looked up from reference TRBV19 and TRBJ1-1, is DGGITQSPKYLFRKEGQNVTLSCEQNLNHDAMYWYRQDPGQGLRLIYYSQIVNDFQKGDIAEGYSVSREKKESFPLTVTSAQKNPTAFYLCASSLQGNTEAFFGQGTRLTVV.

V gene TRBV18 combines with J gene TRBJ1-5; a weak D match, TRBD1 (5 bases). Germline assignment: CDR1 KGHSH and CDR2 LQKENI. The CDR3 length is 17 residues. V dropped 3 bases and J dropped 2 bases, with 17 bases sitting between them. The CDR3 protein is CASSPNLDSYGNQPQHF. The DNA of the CDR3 is TGTGCCAGCTCACCTAATTTAGACAGTTATGGCAATCAGCCCCAGCATTTT.

The V gene is TRBV7-9, the J gene TRBJ2-5, with D tentatively TRBD2 (5 bases). CDR1 SEHNR and CDR2 FQNEAQ come from the germline V gene (reference sequence). Trimming removed 3 bases at V and 7 bases at J, with 9 bases between. This CDR3 contains 12 residues. CDR3 in amino acids: CASSFTSGTQYF. CDR3 DNA sequence: TGTGCCAGCAGCTTTACTAGTGGGACCCAGTACTTC.

This rearrangement joins TRBV6-2 or TRBV6-3 to TRBJ1-2; D possibly corresponds to TRBD1 (6 bases). The germline gives CDR1 MNHEY, CDR2 SVGEGT. The CDR3 totals 14 residues. V was trimmed by 2 bases and J by 8 bases, leaving 15 bases between them. CDR3 nucleotide sequence: TGTGCCAGCAGTTACAACAACAGGGCTGGCGGCTACACCTTC. It translates to CASSYNNRAGGYTF.

The chain couples TRBV6-5 to TRBJ1-2; D perhaps matches TRBD1 (5 bases). Germline values: CDR1 MNHEY, CDR2 SVGAGI. This CDR3 is 14 amino acids long. V was cut by 0 bases and J by 2 bases, with 7 bases left in between. CDR3 loop: CASSYSGGNYGYTF. The CDR3 bases are TGTGCCAGCAGTTACTCCGGGGGGAACTATGGCTACACCTTC.

CDR3 sequence reads: CASSVDGREKLFF. The CDR3 DNA sequence: TGTGCCAGCAGTGTCGATGGTCGGGAAAAACTGTTTTTT. The chain couples TRBV2 to TRBJ1-4; D unclear. Trimming took off 4 bases at V and 8 bases at J, with 11 bases between the two ends. The CDR3 loop spans 13 amino acids. Germline V gene data show CDR1 as SNHLY and CDR2 as FYNNEI.

This chain connects TRBV4-2 to TRBJ2-7, with D possibly TRBD2 on 6 matching bases. The CDR3 has 15 amino acids. Trimming stripped 0 bases from V and 4 bases from J, with 13 bases between. The V gene's germline CDR1 is LGHNA and CDR2 YNFKEQ. CDR3 in DNA: TGTGCCAGCAGCCAAGACGGCGGGACGGTATACGAGCAGTACTTC. Translation: CASSQDGGTVYEQYF.

Only a few counts were recorded for this clone. V is TRBV5-1 and J is TRBJ2-3; TRBD2 matches at 10 bases. Germline CDR1 and CDR2: SGHRS and YFSETQ. Unmatched junction bases numbered 7, after V lost 3 bases and J lost 6 bases. The CDR3 totals 15 residues. CDR3 sequence (DNA): TGCGCCAGCAGCTACCTAGCGGGAGCCGGCGATACGCAGTATTTT. Residues: CASSYLAGAGDTQYF.

The chain carries TRBV7-9 and TRBJ1-5; D is undetermined. CDR1 is SEHNR, CDR2 FQNEAQ, per germline (reference sequence). V lost 1 base, J lost 0 bases, and 4 bases lay in between. This CDR3 region has 14 residues. The CDR3 sequence: CASSLGYSNQPQHF. The CDR3 DNA is TGTGCCAGCAGCTTAGGTTATAGCAATCAGCCCCAGCATTTT. Based on the CDR3 plus reference TRBV7-9 and TRBJ1-5, the full variable domain is DTGVSQNPRHKITKRGQNVTFRCDPISEHNRLYWYRQTLGQGPEFLTYFQNEAQLEKSRLLSDRFSAERPKGSFSTLEIQRTEQGDSAMYLCASSLGYSNQPQHFGDGTRLSIL.

The rearrangement links TRBV13 to TRBJ2-5; D is uncertain. The V end lost 6 bases, the J end lost 1 base, and 6 bases lay between the germline ends. Looked up from germline, CDR1 is PRHDT and CDR2 is FYEKMQ (reference sequence). CDR3 length: 12 residues. CDR3 nucleotide sequence: TGTGCCAGCAGTGCTAGCCAAGAGACCCAGTACTTC. Its protein is CASSASQETQYF.

J is TRBJ2-2 and V is TRBV5-5; TRBD2 is a possible D gene (5 bases). This CDR3 region has 16 residues. V was pared by 4 bases and J by 6 bases, with 19 bases between. The germline V gene encodes CDR1 SGHKS and CDR2 YYEKEE (reference sequence). The CDR3 sequence: CASSPSRVGFPGELFF. CDR3 nucleotide sequence: TGTGCCAGCAGCCCTTCGCGGGTAGGATTTCCCGGGGAGCTGTTTTTT.

J is TRBJ1-4 and V is TRBV15; 10 positions agree with TRBD1. V gave up 0 bases and J gave up 4 bases; unmatched junction bases: 11. CDR1 is LNHNV, CDR2 YYDKDF, per germline (reference sequence). CDR3 length: 19 amino acids. In nucleotides, the CDR3 is TGTGCCACCAGCAGAGATCCCGACAGGGGGCCTCGTGGTAATGAAAAACTGTTTTTT. Translating it yields CATSRDPDRGPRGNEKLFF. The full variable domain, completed using reference TRBV15 and TRBJ1-4, is DAMVIQNPRYQVTQFGKPVTLSCSQTLNHNVMYWYQQKSSQAPKLLFHYYDKDFNNEADTPDNFQSRRPNTSFCFLDIRSPGLGDTAMYLCATSRDPDRGPRGNEKLFFGSGTQLSVL.

This clone was observed a single time. The chain couples TRBV3-1 (or the pseudogene TRBV3-2) to TRBJ2-7; unclear D gene. The V gene's germline CDR1 is LGHDT and CDR2 YNNKEL (reference sequence). Trimming shortened V by 1 base and J by 3 bases, and 16 bases separated the two germline ends. This CDR3 region has 16 residues. CDR3 DNA: TGTGCCAGCAGCCAAGGAATACTTCGTACCTTCTACGAGCAGTACTTC. It is translated as CASSQGILRTFYEQYF.

About this clone: The junction shows a germline mismatch at one end, possibly a read error. The J gene is TRBJ2-3, the V gene TRBV4-2; a possible D gene is TRBD2 (5 bases). The CDR3 totals 15 residues. Germline CDR1 LGHNA, CDR2 YNFKEQ. CDR3 residues: CASSQEGFGEDAQYF. The DNA for the CDR3 is TGTGCCAGCAGCCAAGAAGGATTCGGGGAAGATGCGCAGTATTTT.

This chain joins TRBV18 and TRBJ2-1, with a weak D call TRBD2 (6 bases). The CDR3 contains 12 residues. Trimming removed 6 bases at V and 15 bases at J, with 18 bases between. CDR1 KGHSH and CDR2 LQKENI come from the germline V gene. The CDR3: CASSSGRTQGFF. The CDR3, as DNA: TGTGCCAGCTCCTCGGGGAGGACCCAGGGGTTCTTC.

The rearrangement uses TRBV27 and TRBJ2-7; 8 bases are a match to TRBD2. V trimming: 2 bases; J trimming: 0 bases; junction bases outside the gene matches: 3. The germline V gene encodes CDR1 MNHEY and CDR2 SMNVEV (reference sequence). The CDR3 is made up of 15 amino acids. CDR3 in amino acids: CASSLRRGVSYEQYF. DNA for the CDR3: TGTGCCAGCAGTTTAAGGCGGGGGGTCTCCTACGAGCAGTACTTC.

The genes are TRBV5-1 and TRBJ2-7, with 7 bases lining up with TRBD1. This CDR3 is built from 13 residues. Germline CDR1 reads SGHRS; CDR2 reads YFSETQ. After removal of 4 bases from V and 7 bases from J, the junction contained 8 bases not matched to a gene. CDR3 sequence (DNA): TGCGCCAGCAGCGGAAAGGGGGCCGGGGAGCAGTACTTC. This encodes CASSGKGAGEQYF.

The genes are TRBV28 and TRBJ1-1; D is perhaps TRBD1 (5 bases). The CDR3 runs 16 residues. Trimming stripped 1 base from V and 7 bases from J, with 19 bases between. Germline CDR1 and CDR2: MDHEN and SYDVKM. CDR3 in amino acids: CASSLFTGLSKNEAFF. In DNA, the CDR3 is TGTGCCAGCAGTTTATTCACAGGACTAAGTAAAAATGAAGCTTTCTTT.